The T cell receptor (beta chain) under discussion was sequenced for a study of OX40 agonist ivuxolimab in advanced cancers. The method was immunoSEQ multiplex PCR; TCRdb's version includes in-frame clones alone and lacks a portion of them. There are some 49,000 clones in the sample; roughly nine tenths occur only once, and about 48% lies in the top ten. This clonotype originated in an adult with an advanced solid tumor such as melanoma, head and neck, liver or kidney cancer. The input for sequencing was CD4+ or CD8+ T cells sorted from blood, taken in a trial of the OX40 agonist ivuxolimab.

CDR3 region: CASSSPPGLALVHEQYF. As DNA, the CDR3 is TGTGCCAGCAGCTCTCCGCCGGGACTAGCCTTAGTCCACGAGCAGTACTTC. The chain has TRBV7-2 and TRBJ2-7; 9 bases line up with TRBD2. This CDR3 region has 17 residues. Trimming took 4 bases from V and 5 from J; bases not matched to a gene: 15. CDR1 is SGHTA and CDR2 is FQGNSA in the germline V gene.